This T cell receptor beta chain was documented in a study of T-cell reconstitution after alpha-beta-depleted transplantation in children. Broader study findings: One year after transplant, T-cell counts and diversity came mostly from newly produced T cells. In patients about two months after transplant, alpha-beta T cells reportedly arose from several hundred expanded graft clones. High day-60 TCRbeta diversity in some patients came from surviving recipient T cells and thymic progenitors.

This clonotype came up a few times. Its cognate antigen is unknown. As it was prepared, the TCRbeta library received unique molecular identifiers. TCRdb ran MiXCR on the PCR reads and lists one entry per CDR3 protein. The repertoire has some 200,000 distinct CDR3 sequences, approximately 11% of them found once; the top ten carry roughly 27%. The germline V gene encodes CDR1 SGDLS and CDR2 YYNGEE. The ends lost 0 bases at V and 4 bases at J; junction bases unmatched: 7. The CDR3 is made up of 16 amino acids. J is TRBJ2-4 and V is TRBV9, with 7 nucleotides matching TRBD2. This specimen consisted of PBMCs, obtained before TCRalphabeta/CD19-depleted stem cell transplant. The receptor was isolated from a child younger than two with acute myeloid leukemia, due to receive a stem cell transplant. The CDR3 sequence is CASSVAPGGGKNIQYF. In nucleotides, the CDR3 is TGTGCCAGCAGCGTAGCTCCTGGGGGGGGAAAAAACATTCAGTACTTC.